This is a list of T cell receptor beta chains from one sample in a study of T cells in Graves' hyperthyroidism and ophthalmopathy. TCRdb passed the multiplex PCR reads through MiXCR, listing each CDR3 protein once. The sample lists about 600,000 distinct CDR3 sequences, roughly 16% seen once, with approximately 3.5% in the top ten. The material sequenced was blood. The receptors come from a woman in her forties with Graves' ophthalmopathy. Both conserved end residues are part of each CDR3. D genes are given only for firm matches. Clone size is given for some rows only: seen once, a few or many times, or a class if the clone is expanded.

v_call: TRBV7-3
d_call: TRBD2
clone_size: few
cdr3_aa: CASSLTGTSGRNEQFF

v_call: TRBV2
d_call: NA
clone_size: many
cdr3_aa: CASSKWTSDQNEQFF

v_call: TRBV2
d_call: NA
clone_size: many
cdr3_aa: CASSPDVPTYGYTF

v_call: TRBV5-1
d_call: NA
clone_size: few
cdr3_aa: CASSLDGVASPLHF

v_call: TRBV19
d_call: TRBD2
clone_size: NA
cdr3_aa: CASRREGGSYNEQFF

v_call: TRBV27
d_call: TRBD2
clone_size: few
cdr3_aa: CASSFGTSGNEQYF

v_call: TRBV11-1
d_call: NA
clone_size: NA
cdr3_aa: CASSTRRGNYSPLHF

v_call: TRBV20-1
d_call: TRBD1
clone_size: many
cdr3_aa: CSASPTGGYYGYTF

v_call: TRBV7-2
d_call: NA
clone_size: few
cdr3_aa: CASSRAVTGANVLTF

v_call: TRBV12-3/TRBV12-4
d_call: NA
clone_size: NA
cdr3_aa: CASSLLGSTNKKLFF

v_call: TRBV7-2
d_call: NA
clone_size: many
cdr3_aa: CASSSPTGHANYGYTF

v_call: TRBV29-1
d_call: NA
clone_size: few
cdr3_aa: CSVLKEYNEQFF

v_call: TRBV15
d_call: TRBD1
clone_size: NA
cdr3_aa: CATSVRQGSSGANVLTF

v_call: TRBV14
d_call: TRBD1
clone_size: NA
cdr3_aa: CASSPLDRAIETQYF

v_call: TRBV12-3/TRBV12-4
d_call: TRBD1
clone_size: many
cdr3_aa: CASSLGQGATGTQYF

v_call: TRBV2
d_call: TRBD1
clone_size: many
cdr3_aa: CATQTGTGVSPLHF

v_call: TRBV25-1
d_call: NA
clone_size: NA
cdr3_aa: CARTLCTGDHQPQHF

v_call: TRBV9
d_call: NA
clone_size: few
cdr3_aa: CASSAGRGMESPLHF

v_call: TRBV14
d_call: NA
clone_size: many
cdr3_aa: CASSPHTGLRSSYEQYF

v_call: TRBV29-1
d_call: NA
clone_size: many
cdr3_aa: CSVEAGMNTEAFF

v_call: TRBV7-2
d_call: NA
clone_size: many
cdr3_aa: CASSPHQGRSEAFF

v_call: TRBV27
d_call: TRBD2
clone_size: many
cdr3_aa: CASSFGSGGLNTGELFF

v_call: TRBV5-8
d_call: NA
clone_size: NA
cdr3_aa: CASSLVRTITSSGANVLTF

v_call: TRBV12-3/TRBV12-4
d_call: NA
clone_size: many
cdr3_aa: CASSFQTDTQYF

v_call: TRBV11-2
d_call: NA
clone_size: many
cdr3_aa: CASSLGSVNTEAFF

v_call: TRBV2
d_call: NA
clone_size: many
cdr3_aa: CASSEGVGYTEAFF

v_call: TRBV16
d_call: NA
clone_size: NA
cdr3_aa: CASTLRDPDTQYF

v_call: TRBV6-2/TRBV6-3
d_call: NA
clone_size: many
cdr3_aa: CASSPEGRGAYEQYF

v_call: TRBV14
d_call: TRBD2
clone_size: few
cdr3_aa: CVGRGHYNEQFF

v_call: TRBV2
d_call: NA
clone_size: many
cdr3_aa: CASSVSGKAKNIQYF

v_call: TRBV6-5
d_call: TRBD2
clone_size: many
cdr3_aa: CASSYSSGGYNEQFF